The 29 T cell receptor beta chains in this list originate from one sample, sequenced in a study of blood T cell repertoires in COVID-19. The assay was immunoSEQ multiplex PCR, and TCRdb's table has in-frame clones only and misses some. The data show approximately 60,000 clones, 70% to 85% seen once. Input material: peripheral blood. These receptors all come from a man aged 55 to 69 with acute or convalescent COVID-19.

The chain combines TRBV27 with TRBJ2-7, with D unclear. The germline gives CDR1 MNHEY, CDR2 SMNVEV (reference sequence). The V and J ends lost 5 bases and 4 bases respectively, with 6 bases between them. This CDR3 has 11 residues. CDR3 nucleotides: TGTGCCAGCAGTAGCAAGTACGAGCAGTACTTC. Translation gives CASSSKYEQYF.

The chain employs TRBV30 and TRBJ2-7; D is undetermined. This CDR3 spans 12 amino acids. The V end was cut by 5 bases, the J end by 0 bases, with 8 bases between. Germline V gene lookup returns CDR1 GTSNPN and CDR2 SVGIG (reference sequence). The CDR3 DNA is TGTGCCTGGGCACAGAGCTCCTACGAGCAGTACTTC. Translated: CAWAQSSYEQYF.

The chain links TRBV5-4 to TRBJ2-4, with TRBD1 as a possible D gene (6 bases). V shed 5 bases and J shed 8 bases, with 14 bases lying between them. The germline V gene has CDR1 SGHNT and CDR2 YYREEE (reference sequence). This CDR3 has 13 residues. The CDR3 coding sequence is TGTGCCAGCAGTCCATCACAGGGAGACATTCAGTACTTC. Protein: CASSPSQGDIQYF.

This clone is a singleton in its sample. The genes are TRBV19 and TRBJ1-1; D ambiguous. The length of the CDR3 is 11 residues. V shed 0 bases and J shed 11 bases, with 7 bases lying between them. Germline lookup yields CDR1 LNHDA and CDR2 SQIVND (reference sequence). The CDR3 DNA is TGTGCCAGTAGTATAGAGGTCGAGGCTTTCTTT. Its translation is CASSIEVEAFF.

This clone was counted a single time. The CDR3 DNA sequence: TGCAGCGTCATTTTGGACAGGGGTACCGGGGAGCTGTTTTTT. It yields the protein CSVILDRGTGELFF. The chain combines TRBV29-1 with TRBJ2-2, with 9 bases that match TRBD1. CDR3 length equals 14 residues. Germline trimming cut 6 bases from V and 5 bases from J; bases unmatched to any gene: 7. Germline V gives CDR1 SQVTM, CDR2 ANQGSEA.

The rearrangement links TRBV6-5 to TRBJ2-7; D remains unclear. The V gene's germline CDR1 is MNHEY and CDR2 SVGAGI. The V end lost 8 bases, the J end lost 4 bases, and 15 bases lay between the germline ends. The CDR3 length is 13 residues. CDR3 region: CASHARSLYEQYF. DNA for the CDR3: TGTGCCAGCCATGCCAGGTCTCTTTACGAGCAGTACTTC.

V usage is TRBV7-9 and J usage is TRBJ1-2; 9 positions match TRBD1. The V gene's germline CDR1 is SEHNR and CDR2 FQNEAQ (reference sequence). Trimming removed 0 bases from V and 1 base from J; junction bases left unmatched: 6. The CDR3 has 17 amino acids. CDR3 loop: CASSLAPPGQGNYGYTF. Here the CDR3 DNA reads TGTGCCAGCAGCTTAGCGCCCCCGGGACAGGGTAACTATGGCTACACCTTC.

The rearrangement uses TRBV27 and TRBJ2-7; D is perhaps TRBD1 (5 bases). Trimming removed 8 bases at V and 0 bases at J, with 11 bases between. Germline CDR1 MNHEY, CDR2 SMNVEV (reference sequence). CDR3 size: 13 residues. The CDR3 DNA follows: TGTGCCAGCGCTACAGGTTACTCCTACGAGCAGTACTTC. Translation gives CASATGYSYEQYF.

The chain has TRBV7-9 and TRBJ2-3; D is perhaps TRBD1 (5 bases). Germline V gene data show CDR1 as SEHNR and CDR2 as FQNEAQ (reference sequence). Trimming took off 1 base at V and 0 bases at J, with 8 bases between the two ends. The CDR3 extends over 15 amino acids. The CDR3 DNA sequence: TGTGCCAGCAGCTTAGTTGGGGCCAGCACAGATACGCAGTATTTT. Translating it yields CASSLVGASTDTQYF. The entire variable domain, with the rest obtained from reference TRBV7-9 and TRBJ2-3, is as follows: DTGVSQNPRHKITKRGQNVTFRCDPISEHNRLYWYRQTLGQGPEFLTYFQNEAQLEKSRLLSDRFSAERPKGSFSTLEIQRTEQGDSAMYLCASSLVGASTDTQYFGPGTRLTVL.

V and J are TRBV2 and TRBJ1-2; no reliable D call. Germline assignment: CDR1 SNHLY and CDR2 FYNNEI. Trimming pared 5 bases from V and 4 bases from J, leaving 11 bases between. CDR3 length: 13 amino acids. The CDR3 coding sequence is TGTGCCAGCAGTAGTGAAAGAGTCTATGGCTACACCTTC. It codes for CASSSERVYGYTF. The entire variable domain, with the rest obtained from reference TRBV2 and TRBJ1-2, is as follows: EPEVTQTPSHQVTQMGQEVILRCVPISNHLYFYWYRQILGQKVEFLVSFYNNEISEKSEIFDDQFSVERPDGSNFTLKIRSTKLEDSAMYFCASSSERVYGYTFGSGTRLTVV.

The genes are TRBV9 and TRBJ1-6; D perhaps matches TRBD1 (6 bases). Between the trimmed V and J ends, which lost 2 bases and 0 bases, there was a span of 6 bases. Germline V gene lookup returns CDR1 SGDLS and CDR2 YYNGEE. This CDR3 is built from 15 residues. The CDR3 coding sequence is TGTGCCAGCAGCGTGGACAGCTCCTATAATTCACCCCTCCACTTT. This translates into CASSVDSSYNSPLHF. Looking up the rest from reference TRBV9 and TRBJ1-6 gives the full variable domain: DSGVTQTPKHLITATGQRVTLRCSPRSGDLSVYWYQQSLDQGLQFLIQYYNGEERAKGNILERFSAQQFPDLHSELNLSSLELGDSALYFCASSVDSSYNSPLHFGNGTRLTVT.

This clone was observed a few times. This CDR3 is CASSGTGNQPQHF. The CDR3 DNA sequence: TGTGCCAGCAGTGGCACGGGGAATCAGCCCCAGCATTTT. The chain recombines TRBV25-1 with TRBJ1-5; the D is unclear. Germline CDR1 MGHDK, CDR2 SYGVNS. V lost 4 bases, J lost 4 bases, and 8 bases lay in between. This CDR3 is 13 amino acids long.

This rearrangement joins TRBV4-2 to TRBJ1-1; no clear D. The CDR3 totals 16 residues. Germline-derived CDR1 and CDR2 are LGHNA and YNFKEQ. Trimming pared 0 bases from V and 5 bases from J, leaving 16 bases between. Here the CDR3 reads CASSQDWLQSKTEAFF. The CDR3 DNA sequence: TGTGCCAGCAGCCAAGATTGGTTACAGTCTAAAACTGAAGCTTTCTTT.

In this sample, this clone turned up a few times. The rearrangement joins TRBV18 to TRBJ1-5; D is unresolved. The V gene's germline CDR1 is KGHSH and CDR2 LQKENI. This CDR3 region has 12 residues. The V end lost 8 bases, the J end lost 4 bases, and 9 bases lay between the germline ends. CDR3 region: CASAAGNQPQHF. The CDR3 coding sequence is TGTGCCAGCGCCGCCGGGAATCAGCCCCAGCATTTT.

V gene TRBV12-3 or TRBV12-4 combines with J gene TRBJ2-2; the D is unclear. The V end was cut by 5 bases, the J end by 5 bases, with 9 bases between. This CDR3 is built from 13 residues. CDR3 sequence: CASSPIRTGELFF. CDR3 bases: TGTGCCAGCAGTCCAATCCGGACCGGGGAGCTGTTTTTT.

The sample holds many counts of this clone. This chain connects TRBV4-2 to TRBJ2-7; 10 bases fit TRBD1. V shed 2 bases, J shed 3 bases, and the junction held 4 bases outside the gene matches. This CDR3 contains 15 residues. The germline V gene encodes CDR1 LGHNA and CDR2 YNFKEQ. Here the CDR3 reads CASSQLGQGDYEQYF. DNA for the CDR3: TGTGCCAGCAGCCAACTCGGACAGGGGGACTACGAGCAGTACTTC.

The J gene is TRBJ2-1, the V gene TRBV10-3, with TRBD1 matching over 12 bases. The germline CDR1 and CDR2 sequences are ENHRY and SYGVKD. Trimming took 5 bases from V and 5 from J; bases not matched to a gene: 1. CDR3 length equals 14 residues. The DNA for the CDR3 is TGTGCCATCAGTTGGGACAGGGGGCACAATGAGCAGTTCTTC. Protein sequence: CAISWDRGHNEQFF.

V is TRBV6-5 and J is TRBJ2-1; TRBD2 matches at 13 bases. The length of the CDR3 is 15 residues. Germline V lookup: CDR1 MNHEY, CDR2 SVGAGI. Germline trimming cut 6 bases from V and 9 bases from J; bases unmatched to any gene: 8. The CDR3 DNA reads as TGTGCCAGCAGGGGTACTAGCGGGAGGGCCGGTGAGCAGTTCTTC. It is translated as CASRGTSGRAGEQFF.

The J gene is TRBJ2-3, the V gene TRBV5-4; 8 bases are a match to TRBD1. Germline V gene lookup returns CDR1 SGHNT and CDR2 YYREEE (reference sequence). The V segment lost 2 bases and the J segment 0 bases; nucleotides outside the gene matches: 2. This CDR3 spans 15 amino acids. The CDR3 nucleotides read TGTGCCAGCAGCTTCGACAGGGGAAGCACAGATACGCAGTATTTT. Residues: CASSFDRGSTDTQYF.

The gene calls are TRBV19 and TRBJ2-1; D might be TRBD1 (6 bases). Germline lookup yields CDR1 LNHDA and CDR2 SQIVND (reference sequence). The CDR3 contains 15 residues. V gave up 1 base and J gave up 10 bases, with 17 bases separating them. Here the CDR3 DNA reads TGTGCCAGTAGTATAGCCCTAACTTCAGGGGAAGAGCAGTTCTTC. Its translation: CASSIALTSGEEQFF.

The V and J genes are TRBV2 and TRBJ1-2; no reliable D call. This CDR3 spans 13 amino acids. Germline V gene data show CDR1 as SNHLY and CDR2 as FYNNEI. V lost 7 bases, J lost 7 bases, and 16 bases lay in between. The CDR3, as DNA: TGTGCCAGCACCCCCGATCCGAGAAGTGGCTACACCTTC. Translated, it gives CASTPDPRSGYTF.

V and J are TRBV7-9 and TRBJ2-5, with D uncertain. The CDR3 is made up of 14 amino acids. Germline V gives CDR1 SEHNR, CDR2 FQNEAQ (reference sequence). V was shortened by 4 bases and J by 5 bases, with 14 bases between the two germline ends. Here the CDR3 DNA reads TGTGCCAGCAGCTCAACTACACGGCGCGAGACCCAGTACTTC. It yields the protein CASSSTTRRETQYF.

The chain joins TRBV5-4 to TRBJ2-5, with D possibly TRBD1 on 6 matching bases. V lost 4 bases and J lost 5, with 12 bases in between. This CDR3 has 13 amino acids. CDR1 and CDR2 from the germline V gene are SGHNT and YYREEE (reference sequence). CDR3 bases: TGTGCCAGCAGCATAACAGGGAGCGAGACCCAGTACTTC. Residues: CASSITGSETQYF. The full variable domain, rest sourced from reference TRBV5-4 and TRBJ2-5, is ETGVTQSPTHLIKTRGQQVTLRCSSQSGHNTVSWYQQALGQGPQFIFQYYREEENGRGNFPPRFSGLQFPNYSSELNVNALELDDSALYLCASSITGSETQYFGPGTRLLVL.

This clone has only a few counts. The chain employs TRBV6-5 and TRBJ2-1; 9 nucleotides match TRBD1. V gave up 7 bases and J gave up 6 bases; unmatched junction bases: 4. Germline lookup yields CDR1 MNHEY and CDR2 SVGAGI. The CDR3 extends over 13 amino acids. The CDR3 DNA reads TGTGCCAGCACCCTGGACAGGGGCAATGAGCAGTTCTTC. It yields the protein CASTLDRGNEQFF.

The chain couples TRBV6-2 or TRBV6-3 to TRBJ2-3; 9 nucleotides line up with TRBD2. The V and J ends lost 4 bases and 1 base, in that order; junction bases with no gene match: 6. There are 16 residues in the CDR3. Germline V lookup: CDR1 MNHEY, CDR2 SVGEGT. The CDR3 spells CASSSSGRPRTDTQYF. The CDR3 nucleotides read TGTGCCAGCAGTTCCAGCGGGAGGCCTCGCACAGATACGCAGTATTTT.

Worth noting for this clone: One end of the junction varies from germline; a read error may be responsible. Here the CDR3 reads CASRTSGRVWIF. Here the CDR3 DNA reads TGTGCCAGCCGGACTAGCGGGAGAGTTTGGATCTTC. The chain has TRBV28 and TRBJ2-1; 13 nucleotides match TRBD2. The germline V gene encodes CDR1 MDHEN and CDR2 SYDVKM. The CDR3 sequence is 12 residues long. Full variable domain (outside the CDR3, taken from reference TRBV28 and TRBJ2-1): DVKVTQSSRYLVKRTGEKVFLECVQDMDHENMFWYRQDPGLGLRLIYFSYDVKMKEKGDIPEGYSVSREKKERFSLILESASTNQTSMYLCASRTSGRVWIFGPGTRLTVL.

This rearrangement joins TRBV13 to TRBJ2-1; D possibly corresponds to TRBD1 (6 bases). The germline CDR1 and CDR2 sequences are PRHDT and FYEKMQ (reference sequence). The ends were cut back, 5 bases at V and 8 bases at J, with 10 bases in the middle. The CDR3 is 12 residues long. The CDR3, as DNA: TGTGCCAGCAGCAACAGGGTTGATGAGCAGTTCTTC. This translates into CASSNRVDEQFF.

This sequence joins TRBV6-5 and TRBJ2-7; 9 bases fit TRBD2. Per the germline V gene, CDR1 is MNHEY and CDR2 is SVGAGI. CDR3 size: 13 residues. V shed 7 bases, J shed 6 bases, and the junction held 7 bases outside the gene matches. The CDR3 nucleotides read TGTGCCAGCACCGGGACTAGCCTTTCCGAGCAGTACTTC. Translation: CASTGTSLSEQYF.

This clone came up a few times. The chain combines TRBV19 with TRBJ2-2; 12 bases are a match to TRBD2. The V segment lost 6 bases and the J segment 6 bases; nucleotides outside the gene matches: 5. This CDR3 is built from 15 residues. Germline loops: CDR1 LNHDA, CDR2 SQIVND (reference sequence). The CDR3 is CASRPTSGSSGELFF. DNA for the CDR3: TGTGCCAGTAGGCCGACTAGCGGGAGTTCCGGGGAGCTGTTTTTT.